Described below is a single T cell receptor (beta chain) sequence and its context. Its antigen remains unknown. The record originates from a study of graft-versus-host responses after intestinal transplantation. Study as a whole: Multivisceral, liver-intestinal, or isolated intestinal transplants were received by the recipients. Recipients uniformly received anti-thymocyte globulin induction, followed by tacrolimus and steroids for 3 to 4 years.

Overall study findings and caveats: Marrow from the recipient contained GvH clones, some of which had appeared first in ileum or blood. Graft-versus-host to host-versus-graft clonal ratios in allografts were high in patients with graft-donor T cell macrochimerism.

The data were produced by immunoSEQ multiplex PCR, yet TCRdb's version contains in-frame clones alone and is incomplete. The sample includes under 140,000 clones, roughly 93% of them seen just once. There are 14 residues in the CDR3. V was shortened by 4 bases and J by 2 bases, with 9 bases between the two germline ends. CDR1 is SGHAT, CDR2 FQNNGV, per germline. The TCR sequence derives from a human donor who received an intestinal transplant. Sequences were derived from unstimulated CD8+ T cells sorted from spleen or lymph node cells, sampled before intestinal transplant. The chain couples TRBV11-2 to TRBJ2-1, with D hard to call. The CDR3 nucleotides read TGTGCCAGCAGCTCCCGGACGGCCTACAATGAGCAGTTCTTC. Its translation is CASSSRTAYNEQFF.